This TCR beta chain was documented in a study of control samples from healthy donors and cancer patients. TCRdb keeps only in-frame clones here, not all; method: immunoSEQ multiplex PCR. The sample yields around 89,000 clones, roughly 86% seen once. In germline, CDR1 is SGHNT, CDR2 YYREEE (reference sequence). V lost 6 bases, J lost 3 bases, and 12 bases lay in between. The CDR3 length is 13 residues. The V call is TRBV5-4, the J call TRBJ1-1; possibly TRBD1 for D (5 bases). Specimen: blood. The clonotype comes from an older woman in good health. The CDR3 sequence is CASMGPRDTEAFF. CDR3 coding DNA: TGTGCCAGCATGGGACCTCGCGACACTGAAGCTTTCTTT.